The rows below give T cell receptor beta chains drawn from one sample of a study of vaccination effects on CD4 cells after COVID-19. Some clones are missing from TCRdb's copy, which holds only in-frame ones; the method was immunoSEQ multiplex PCR. The profile shows roughly 32,000 clones, around 70% of them singletons. Their specific antigens are unknown. The material sequenced was CD4+ T cells from PBMCs cultured with HCoV-229E spike peptides, taken after COVID-19 vaccination. All receptors derive from a human donor who received a COVID-19 vaccine. Each CDR3 is given with its conserved first and last residue. The D gene is left open where the match is weak. Clone size is given for some rows only: seen once, a few or many times, or a class if the clone is expanded.

TRBV18	-	TRBJ2-1	-	TGTGCCAGCTCACCAGTTTTGGATGAGCAGTTCTTC	CASSPVLDEQFF
TRBV29-1	TRBD1	TRBJ1-3	-	TGCAGCGCCACCAAAGACAGGGGTGGTGGAAACACCATATATTTT	CSATKDRGGGNTIYF
TRBV7-7	TRBD1	TRBJ1-4	-	TGTGCCAGCAGCTTAGACAGGGGGAGAACTAATGAAAAACTGTTTTTT	CASSLDRGRTNEKLFF
TRBV18	-	TRBJ1-3	few	TGTGCCAGCTCCCCAAGCTCTGGAAACACCATATATTTT	CASSPSSGNTIYF
TRBV10-2	-	TRBJ2-5	-	TGCGCCAGCAGTCAACAGGGCGAGACCCAGTACTTC	CASSQQGETQYF
TRBV5-5	-	TRBJ1-3	-	TGTGCCAGCAGCTTGAAACCAGGCTCCCCCAACACCATATATTTT	CASSLKPGSPNTIYF
TRBV5-1	-	TRBJ2-2	-	TGCGCCAGCAGCTTGATGAACACCGGGGAGCTGTTTTTT	CASSLMNTGELFF
TRBV5-1	TRBD1	TRBJ2-1	once	TGCGCCAGCAGCTTGGGAGGGACAGGAGATTACAATGAGCAGTTCTTC	CASSLGGTGDYNEQFF
TRBV5-8	TRBD1	TRBJ1-5	-	TGTGCCAGCAGCTACTACAGGGGGAATAATTATCAGCCCCAGCATTTT	CASSYYRGNNYQPQHF
TRBV5-8	-	TRBJ1-5	few	TGTGCCAGCAGCCCTTACAATCAGCCCCAGCATTTT	CASSPYNQPQHF
TRBV7-2	TRBD2	TRBJ2-7	few	TGTGCCAGCAGCTTAGAGCTCGGGCTAGCGGCGACCTACGAGCAGTACTTC	CASSLELGLAATYEQYF
TRBV5-4	-	TRBJ2-2	-	TGTGCCAGCAGCTTGGTTAGCGACGACACCGGGGAGCTGTTTTTT	CASSLVSDDTGELFF
TRBV7-8	-	TRBJ1-1	-	TGTGCCAGCAGCCAACGGACAGAGAACACTGAAGCTTTCTTT	CASSQRTENTEAFF
TRBV6-1	-	TRBJ1-3	-	TGTGCCAGCAGTGAGATCGGGAGAAACACCATATATTTT	CASSEIGRNTIYF
TRBV4-1	TRBD1	TRBJ2-5	-	TGCGCCAGCAGCCAAGAGCCCGGGACAGAGTTCCAAGAGACCCAGTACTTC	CASSQEPGTEFQETQYF
TRBV6-5	-	TRBJ2-3	-	TGTGCCAGCAAAATGGGCTGGGGCCCCTCAGATACGCAGTATTTT	CASKMGWGPSDTQYF
TRBV6-5	-	TRBJ2-4	-	TGTGCCAGCAGAGGATTCGTATTAGCCAAAAACATTCAGTACTTC	CASRGFVLAKNIQYF
TRBV6-1	-	TRBJ1-4	few	TGTGCCAGCAGAGAAACAGGGTTAGGGACTAATGAAAAACTGTTTTTT	CASRETGLGTNEKLFF
TRBV27	TRBD1	TRBJ1-2	-	TGTGCCAGCAGTTCCGGGACAGCCCATAACAGGGGCTACACCTTC	CASSSGTAHNRGYTF
TRBV4-1	-	TRBJ2-1	-	TGCGCCAGCATCGGACACTCGGTAGAGGGTGAGCAGTTCTTC	CASIGHSVEGEQFF
TRBV3-1/TRBV3-2	TRBD2	TRBJ2-3	-	TGTGCCAGCAGCCAGGATCCTAGGGGCGGGGGATGGACAGATACGCAGTATTTT	CASSQDPRGGGWTDTQYF
TRBV2	-	TRBJ2-7	-	TGTGCCAGCATGGCAGGGAGAGAGTACGAGCAGTACTTC	CASMAGREYEQYF
TRBV6-5	-	TRBJ2-3	-	TGTGCCAGCAGCTACGACAGACGCACAGATACGCAGTATTTT	CASSYDRRTDTQYF
TRBV18	-	TRBJ2-1	-	TGTGCCAGCTCACCACCCTCTGTGGGGGACAATGAGCAGTTCTTC	CASSPPSVGDNEQFF
TRBV12-5	-	TRBJ1-1	-	TGTGCTAGTGGTTTGTATGTGTACACTGAAGCTTTCTTT	CASGLYVYTEAFF
TRBV13	TRBD2	TRBJ2-3	-	TGTGCCAGCAGCGCGCTTAGCGGGGGGGCCATAGATACGCAGTATTTT	CASSALSGGAIDTQYF
TRBV7-8	TRBD2	TRBJ2-5	-	TGTGCCAGCAGCTTAGCGTCTCTAGCGGGGACACAAGAGACCCAGTACTTC	CASSLASLAGTQETQYF
TRBV5-1	-	TRBJ2-7	-	TGCGCCAGCAGCCCAGATTGGTCCACCAGGTCTATAACCTACGAGCAGTACTTC	CASSPDWSTRSITYEQYF
TRBV5-1	-	TRBJ2-1	-	TGCGCCAGCAGCCCCAGAATTGACCCTGGAGCTTCCTACAATGAGCAGTTCTTC	CASSPRIDPGASYNEQFF
TRBV6-1	-	TRBJ2-6	-	TGTGCCAGCAGTGAACCGAACTCTGGGGCCAACGTCCTGACTTTC	CASSEPNSGANVLTF
TRBV5-5	-	TRBJ2-5	-	TGTGCCAGCAGCTCCCATGTAACCGCACCCCAAGAGACCCAGTACTTC	CASSSHVTAPQETQYF
TRBV27	TRBD1	TRBJ2-1	-	TGTGCCAGCAGTCTAAATGGGCGACAGGGACCCTACAATGAGCAGTTCTTC	CASSLNGRQGPYNEQFF
TRBV7-9	-	TRBJ2-3	-	TGTGCCAGCAGCTTAAGGACATTCACAGATACGCAGTATTTT	CASSLRTFTDTQYF
TRBV6-6	TRBD1	TRBJ2-5	few	TGTGCCAGCAGTTACGGACAGGGGACCCTCCAAGAGACCCAGTACTTC	CASSYGQGTLQETQYF
TRBV7-6	-	TRBJ2-1	-	TGTGCCAGCAGCTTAGGAGCGGGCAACTCCTACAATGAGCAGTTCTTC	CASSLGAGNSYNEQFF
TRBV25-1	-	TRBJ1-1	-	TGTGCCAGCAGTGTATACAGTCAACCCCAAGCTTTCTTT	CASSVYSQPQAFF
TRBV19	-	TRBJ1-6	few	TGTGCCGGAAGAAGTCAGGGGAACGGTTCACCCCTCCACTTT	CAGRSQGNGSPLHF
TRBV27	-	TRBJ2-3	-	TGTGCCAGTCGGCGGAACCTTGTCACAGATACGCAGTATTTT	CASRRNLVTDTQYF
TRBV5-1	TRBD2	TRBJ2-3	-	TGCGCCAGCAGCTACCTAGCGGGAGGGACAGATACGCAGTATTTT	CASSYLAGGTDTQYF
TRBV19	TRBD1	TRBJ1-6	once	TGTGCCAGTAGTGCTCCGACAGGGTATAATTCACCCCTCCACTTT	CASSAPTGYNSPLHF
TRBV7-9	TRBD1	TRBJ2-3	-	TGTGCCAGCAGCGCACCGGGACAGGCGCAGTATTTT	CASSAPGQAQYF
TRBV5-4	-	TRBJ2-7	-	TGTGCCAGCAGCACGGGTCAGCACTACGAGCAGTACTTC	CASSTGQHYEQYF